The 24 T cell receptor beta chains reported below all come from one sample, sequenced in a study of PD-1 blockade in classical Hodgkin lymphoma. Produced via immunoSEQ multiplex PCR; TCRdb's table is partial and in-frame only. The table has 14,000 to 15,000 clones, roughly nine tenths seen once. Time point reported: newly diagnosed, previously untreated cHL patient sample. PBMCs, once thawed, yielded CD8+ T cells isolated by magnetic negative selection. The sequenced material came from CD8+ T cells from blood. These TCRs come from a human donor with classical Hodgkin lymphoma.

The gene calls are TRBV29-1 and TRBJ1-2, with D possibly TRBD1 on 6 matching bases. The V and J ends lost 6 bases and 5 bases respectively, with 10 bases between them. Germline V CDR1 and CDR2: SQVTM, ANQGSEA. This CDR3 is built from 11 residues. The CDR3 DNA is TGCAGCGTGAGGACAGCGTATGGCTACACCTTC. Translation: CSVRTAYGYTF.

The chain recombines TRBV6-1 with TRBJ2-7; D possibly uses TRBD1 or TRBD2 (6 bases each). This CDR3 has 13 amino acids. Looked up from germline, CDR1 is MNHNS and CDR2 is SASEGT. Deletions cut 2 bases from V and 6 bases from J, with 11 bases between. CDR3 protein: CASSETGAGEQYV. The CDR3 coding sequence is TGTGCCAGCAGTGAAACGGGGGCGGGCGAGCAGTACGTC.

The rearrangement links TRBV10-3 to TRBJ1-2; unclear D gene. Germline V gene sequence: CDR1 ENHRY, CDR2 SYGVKD. The CDR3 consists of 19 residues. Trimming shortened V by 0 bases and J by 3 bases, and 23 bases separated the two germline ends. The CDR3 sequence is CAISESSRGSVVKHYGYTF. The CDR3 DNA sequence: TGTGCCATCAGTGAGTCTTCCCGGGGTTCCGTAGTCAAACACTATGGCTACACCTTC.

The chain uses TRBV4-2 and TRBJ1-1; D gene ambiguous. This CDR3 is built from 13 residues. CDR1 LGHNA and CDR2 YNFKEQ come from the germline V gene. Trimming pared 2 bases from V and 5 bases from J, leaving 9 bases between. In nucleotides, the CDR3 is TGTGCCAGCAGCCAAAGGTTATTTACTGAAGCTTTCTTT. Its translation: CASSQRLFTEAFF.

CDR3 DNA sequence: TGTGCCAGCAGCTTACTCCCGGGACAGGGATTCGGCACTGAAGCTTTCTTT. Translated, it gives CASSLLPGQGFGTEAFF. The genes are TRBV7-9 and TRBJ1-1, with 9 bases identical to TRBD1. The CDR3 consists of 17 residues. Germline trimming cut 2 bases from V and 4 bases from J; bases unmatched to any gene: 11. Germline values: CDR1 SEHNR, CDR2 FQNEAQ (reference sequence).

This chain links TRBV7-8 with TRBJ1-2; perhaps TRBD1 as D (5 bases). The CDR3 covers 12 residues. Germline CDR1 SGHVS, CDR2 FQNEAQ. Trimming stripped 3 bases from V and 4 bases from J, with 6 bases between. DNA for the CDR3: TGTGCCAGCAGCTTTGACAGCTATGGCTACACCTTC. This encodes CASSFDSYGYTF.

The chain carries TRBV7-3 and TRBJ2-1, with 7 bases identical to TRBD2. The CDR3 consists of 16 residues. Germline values: CDR1 SGHTA, CDR2 FQGTGA. V trimming: 6 bases; J trimming: 0 bases; junction bases outside the gene matches: 8. CDR3 region: CASSVYAGASYNEQFF. In DNA, the CDR3 is TGTGCCAGCAGTGTTTATGCGGGAGCCTCCTACAATGAGCAGTTCTTC.

The chain recombines TRBV2 with TRBJ1-4, with a possible D match to TRBD1 (5 bases). The V gene lost 4 bases and the J gene lost 0 bases, with 15 bases spanning the gap. The germline gives CDR1 SNHLY, CDR2 FYNNEI. This CDR3 is 17 amino acids long. This CDR3 reads CASSGPGEAPTNEKLFF. CDR3 sequence (DNA): TGTGCCAGCAGTGGGCCGGGGGAGGCACCAACTAATGAAAAACTGTTTTTT.

The J gene is TRBJ1-2, the V gene TRBV13; D unclear. CDR1 is PRHDT and CDR2 is FYEKMQ in the germline V gene (reference sequence). CDR3 length: 15 amino acids. V shed 0 bases and J shed 5 bases, with 13 bases lying between them. The CDR3: CASSLGLVAQYGYTF. The CDR3 DNA reads TGTGCCAGCAGCTTAGGCCTTGTGGCTCAATATGGCTACACCTTC.

The V gene is TRBV6-1, the J gene TRBJ2-3; D is perhaps TRBD2 (6 bases). Germline CDR1 reads MNHNS; CDR2 reads SASEGT. The V end was cut by 3 bases, the J end by 0 bases, with 10 bases between. There are 15 residues in the CDR3. For the CDR3, the DNA is TGTGCCAGCAGTGATATAAGCGGGAGCACAGATACGCAGTATTTT. Translating gives CASSDISGSTDTQYF.

The gene calls are TRBV28 and TRBJ1-5; 7 nucleotides line up with TRBD1. With 6 bases clipped from V and 5 bases from J, the junction kept 13 bases outside the gene matches. The CDR3 has 16 amino acids. Germline loops: CDR1 MDHEN, CDR2 SYDVKM. The CDR3 protein is CASRSGTSRGYQPQHF. The CDR3, as DNA: TGTGCCAGCAGATCAGGGACTAGCAGGGGGTATCAGCCCCAGCATTTT.

This clone was seen once. This chain links TRBV7-9 with TRBJ2-3; TRBD2 might be the D (5 bases). There are 17 residues in the CDR3. The germline gives CDR1 SEHNR, CDR2 FQNEAQ (reference sequence). V was clipped by 4 bases and J by 9 bases, with 26 bases between them. In nucleotides, the CDR3 is TGTGCCAGCAGCTCATCGCCTCGTGGCGGGCCGTTGGCCACGCAGTATTTT. Amino acids: CASSSSPRGGPLATQYF.

This clone was counted once. The V call is TRBV7-6, the J call TRBJ1-2; no reliable D call. CDR1 is SGHVS and CDR2 is FNYEAQ in the germline V gene. Trimming took off 2 bases at V and 4 bases at J, with 23 bases between the two ends. This CDR3 has 18 amino acids. As DNA, the CDR3 is TGTGCCAGCAGCTTAATACTATTGGAGGCCGAGAATAGCTATGGCTACACCTTC. Translating it yields CASSLILLEAENSYGYTF.

The J gene is TRBJ1-1, the V gene TRBV6-1, with D uncertain. V was trimmed by 3 bases and J by 13 bases, leaving 9 bases between them. CDR3 length: 10 amino acids. Per the germline V gene, CDR1 is MNHNS and CDR2 is SASEGT. The CDR3 coding sequence is TGTGCCAGCAGTGAGGTCCCGGGTTTCTTT. This gives the protein CASSEVPGFF.

J is TRBJ2-1 and V is TRBV27, with D possibly matching TRBD1 (5 bases). The CDR3 has 14 residues. Germline CDR1 MNHEY, CDR2 SMNVEV (reference sequence). V was shortened by 6 bases and J by 7 bases, with 16 bases between the two germline ends. In nucleotides, the CDR3 is TGTGCCAGCAGCTTACGTCAGGGATCTAATGAGCAGTTCTTC. Translated: CASSLRQGSNEQFF.

Here the CDR3 reads CASSSRQAANQPQHF. The CDR3 DNA reads TGTGCCAGTAGCAGTAGGCAGGCCGCAAATCAGCCCCAGCATTTT. The chain combines TRBV19 with TRBJ1-5; no firm D call. This CDR3 region has 15 residues. V was shortened by 6 bases and J by 4 bases, with 16 bases between the two germline ends. CDR1 and CDR2 from the germline V gene are LNHDA and SQIVND (reference sequence). Based on the CDR3 plus reference TRBV19 and TRBJ1-5, the full variable domain is DGGITQSPKYLFRKEGQNVTLSCEQNLNHDAMYWYRQDPGQGLRLIYYSQIVNDFQKGDIAEGYSVSREKKESFPLTVTSAQKNPTAFYLCASSSRQAANQPQHFGDGTRLSIL.

The rearrangement uses TRBV15 and TRBJ1-2, with TRBD1 identical over 8 bases. Germline trimming cut 3 bases from V and 7 bases from J; bases unmatched to any gene: 4. The CDR3 has 13 residues. The germline CDR1 and CDR2 sequences are LNHNV and YYDKDF (reference sequence). CDR3 in DNA: TGTGCCACCAGCAGGACAGGGGTGGCTGGCTACACCTTC. Translated: CATSRTGVAGYTF.

This sequence joins TRBV7-8 and TRBJ2-7; D gene uncertain. Between the trimmed V and J ends, which lost 1 base and 0 bases, there was a span of 1 base. The length of the CDR3 is 12 residues. From germline, CDR1 is SGHVS and CDR2 FQNEAQ. CDR3 nucleotide sequence: TGTGCCAGCAGCTTAGGCTCCTACGAGCAGTACGTC. Translating gives CASSLGSYEQYV.

J is TRBJ2-3 and V is TRBV19; no clear D. V lost 4 bases to trimming and J lost 0 bases, with 5 bases between them. The CDR3 consists of 13 residues. CDR1 is LNHDA, CDR2 SQIVND, per germline (reference sequence). CDR3 in amino acids: CASSTDSTDTQYF. CDR3 in DNA: TGTGCCAGTAGTACCGACAGCACAGATACGCAGTATTTT.

The chain recombines TRBV27 with TRBJ2-2, with unresolved D. V dropped 3 bases and J dropped 3 bases, with 8 bases sitting between them. CDR3 length: 14 amino acids. CDR1 is MNHEY, CDR2 SMNVEV, per germline (reference sequence). The CDR3 coding sequence is TGTGCCAGCAGTTTTCGGCGATACACCGGGGAGCTGTTTTTT. The encoded protein is CASSFRRYTGELFF.

V and J are TRBV15 and TRBJ1-1; D unclear. From germline, CDR1 is LNHNV and CDR2 YYDKDF (reference sequence). This CDR3 region has 13 residues. Trimming removed 1 base from V and 1 base from J, with 4 bases in between. CDR3 in DNA: TGTGCCACCAGCAGAGGACAGAACACTGAAGCTTTCTTT. It yields the protein CATSRGQNTEAFF. The whole variable domain, filled in from reference TRBV15 and TRBJ1-1, reads DAMVIQNPRYQVTQFGKPVTLSCSQTLNHNVMYWYQQKSSQAPKLLFHYYDKDFNNEADTPDNFQSRRPNTSFCFLDIRSPGLGDTAMYLCATSRGQNTEAFFGQGTRLTVV.

The chain links TRBV2 to TRBJ2-3; a possible D gene is TRBD2 (6 bases). CDR1 and CDR2 (germline): SNHLY, FYNNEI. The CDR3 covers 16 residues. V was cut by 7 bases and J by 2 bases, with 19 bases left in between. CDR3 residues: CASIGGRTLVTDTQYF. In nucleotides, the CDR3 is TGTGCCAGCATTGGAGGGCGGACACTTGTCACAGATACGCAGTATTTT.

J is TRBJ1-2 and V is TRBV6-6; possibly TRBD1 for D (5 bases). Germline values: CDR1 MNHNY, CDR2 SVGAGI (reference sequence). This CDR3 comprises 12 residues. Trimming took off 7 bases at V and 8 bases at J, with 14 bases between the two ends. CDR3 amino acids: CASTPGSHGYTF. DNA of the CDR3: TGTGCCAGCACCCCAGGGTCACACGGCTACACCTTC.

The V call is TRBV4-1, the J call TRBJ1-1; D perhaps matches TRBD1 (6 bases). CDR1 is MGHRA, CDR2 YSYEKL, per germline. The V end lost 3 bases, the J end lost 7 bases, and 15 bases lay between the germline ends. This CDR3 contains 14 residues. In nucleotides, the CDR3 is TGCGCCAGCAGCCAGCATAGGGGGTTTGATGAAGCTTTCTTT. This sequence encodes CASSQHRGFDEAFF.